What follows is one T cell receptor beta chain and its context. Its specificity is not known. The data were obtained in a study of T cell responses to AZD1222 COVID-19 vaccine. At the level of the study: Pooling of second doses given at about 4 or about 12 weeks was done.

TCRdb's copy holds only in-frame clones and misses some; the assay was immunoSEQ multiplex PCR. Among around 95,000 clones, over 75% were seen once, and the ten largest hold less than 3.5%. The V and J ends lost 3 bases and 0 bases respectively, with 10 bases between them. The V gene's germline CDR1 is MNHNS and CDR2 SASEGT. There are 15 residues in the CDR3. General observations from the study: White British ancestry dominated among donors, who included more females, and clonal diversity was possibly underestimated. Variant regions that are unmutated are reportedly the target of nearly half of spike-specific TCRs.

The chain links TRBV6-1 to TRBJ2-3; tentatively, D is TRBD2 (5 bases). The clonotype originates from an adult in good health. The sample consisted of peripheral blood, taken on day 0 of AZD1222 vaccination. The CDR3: CASSDTGKSTDTQYF. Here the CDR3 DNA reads TGTGCCAGCAGTGATACCGGGAAAAGCACAGATACGCAGTATTTT.